The sample holds many counts of the clone carrying this T cell receptor beta chain. Its antigen is not identified. These data come from a study of T cells in Graves' hyperthyroidism and ophthalmopathy. On the study more broadly: Peripheral blood samples were taken at initial diagnosis, prior to any treatment. Study-wide results and limits: Researchers report that a 13 V-J model separated ophthalmopathy from stable hyperthyroidism.

Germline assignment: CDR1 SGDLS and CDR2 YYNGEE. V lost 0 bases and J lost 2, with 4 bases in between. The CDR3 has 13 amino acids. Amplified regions were TCR beta CDR3 sequences from RNA transcripts. The study used the HTBI primer set for a first-round RT-PCR of the TCR CDR3. In TCRdb, the multiplex PCR reads were re-called with MiXCR into one record per CDR3 protein. The repertoire holds approximately 430,000 distinct CDR3 sequences, with about 15% as singletons. Together with thyroid ultrasound, orbital computed tomography, serum thyroxine and TRAb, clinical symptoms were used for diagnoses. The origin of this receptor is a woman aged 18 to 35 with Graves' hyperthyroidism. Sequencing was carried out using blood. The chain has TRBV9 and TRBJ2-3, with unresolved D. This CDR3 reads CASSVGATDTQYF. The CDR3 nucleotides are TGTGCCAGCAGCGTAGGAGCCACAGATACGCAGTATTTT.